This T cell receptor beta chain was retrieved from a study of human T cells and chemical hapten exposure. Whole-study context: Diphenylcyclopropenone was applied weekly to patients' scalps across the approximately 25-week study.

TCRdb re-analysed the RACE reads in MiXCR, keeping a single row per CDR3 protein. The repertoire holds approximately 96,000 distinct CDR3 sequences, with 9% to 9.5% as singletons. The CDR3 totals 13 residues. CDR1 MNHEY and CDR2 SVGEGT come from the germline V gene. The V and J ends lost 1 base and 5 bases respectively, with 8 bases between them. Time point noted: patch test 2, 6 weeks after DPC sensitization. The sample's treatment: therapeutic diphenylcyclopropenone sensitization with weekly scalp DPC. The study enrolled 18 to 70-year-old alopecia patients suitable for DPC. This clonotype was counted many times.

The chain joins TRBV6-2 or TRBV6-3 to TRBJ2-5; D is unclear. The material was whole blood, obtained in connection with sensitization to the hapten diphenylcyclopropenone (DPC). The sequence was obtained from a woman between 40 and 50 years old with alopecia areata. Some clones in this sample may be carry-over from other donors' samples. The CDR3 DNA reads TGTGCCAGCAGTTACTGGAAAGGGGAGACCCAGTACTTC. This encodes CASSYWKGETQYF.